The clone carrying this T cell receptor beta chain appeared many times. No antigen is known for it. This record comes from a study of blood T cells in healthy people across ages. The study's findings and limits: In these data, TCR beta diversity tracked strongly with naive T cell percentage. Estimated diversity, derived from one million T cells, was regarded as an underestimate.

Between the trimmed V and J ends, which lost 6 bases and 15 bases, there was a span of 21 bases. The CDR3 length is 13 residues. Whenever a sample was processed, at least 6 million PBMCs were isolated. A second about 7 to 11 cycle PCR used barcoded and J-beta primers. TCRdb used MiXCR to reprocess the 5' RACE reads, holding one entry per CDR3 protein. The sample includes about 670,000 distinct CDR3 sequences, around 50% of them seen just once. V gene TRBV12-3 or TRBV12-4 combines with J gene TRBJ2-1; possibly TRBD1 for D (5 bases). This TCR came from a woman aged 80 or over in good health. The material sequenced was blood. The CDR3: CASRIQGDPSLFF. The DNA of the CDR3 is TGTGCCAGCAGGATACAAGGGGATCCGTCCTTGTTCTTC.